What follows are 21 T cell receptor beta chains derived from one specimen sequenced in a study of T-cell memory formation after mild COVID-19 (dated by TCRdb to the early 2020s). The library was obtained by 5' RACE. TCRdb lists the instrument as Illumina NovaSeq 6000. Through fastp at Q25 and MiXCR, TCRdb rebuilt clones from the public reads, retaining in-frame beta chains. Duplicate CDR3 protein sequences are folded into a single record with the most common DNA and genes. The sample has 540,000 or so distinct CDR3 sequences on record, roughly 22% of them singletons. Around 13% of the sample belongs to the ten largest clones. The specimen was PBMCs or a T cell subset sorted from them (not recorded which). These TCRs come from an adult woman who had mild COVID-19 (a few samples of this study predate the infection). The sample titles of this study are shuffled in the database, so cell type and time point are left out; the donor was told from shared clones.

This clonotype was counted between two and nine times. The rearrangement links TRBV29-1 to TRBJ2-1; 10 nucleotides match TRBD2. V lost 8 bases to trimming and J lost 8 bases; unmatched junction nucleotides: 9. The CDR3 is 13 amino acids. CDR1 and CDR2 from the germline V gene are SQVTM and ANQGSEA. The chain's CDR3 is CSLERGGLDEQFF. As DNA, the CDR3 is TGCAGCTTAGAGCGGGGGGGCTTAGATGAGCAGTTCTTC.

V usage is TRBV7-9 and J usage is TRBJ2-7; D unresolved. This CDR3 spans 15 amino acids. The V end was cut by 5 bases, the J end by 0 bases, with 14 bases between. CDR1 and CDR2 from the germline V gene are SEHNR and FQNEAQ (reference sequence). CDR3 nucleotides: TGTGCCAGCAGCCCCCCGCAGGCTAGCTCCTACGAGCAGTACTTC. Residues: CASSPPQASSYEQYF.

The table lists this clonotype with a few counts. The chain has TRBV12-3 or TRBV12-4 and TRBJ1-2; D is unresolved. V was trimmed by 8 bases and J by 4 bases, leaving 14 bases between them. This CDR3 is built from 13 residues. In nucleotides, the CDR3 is TGTGCCAGCTCATTATCGGGTACCTATGGCTACACCTTC. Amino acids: CASSLSGTYGYTF.

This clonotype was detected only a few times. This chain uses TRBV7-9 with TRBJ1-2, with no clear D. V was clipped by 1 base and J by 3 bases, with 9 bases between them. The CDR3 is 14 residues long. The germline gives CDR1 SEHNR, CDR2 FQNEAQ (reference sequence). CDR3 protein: CASSLVGSDYGYTF. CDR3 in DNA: TGTGCCAGCAGCTTAGTGGGCAGCGACTATGGCTACACCTTC.

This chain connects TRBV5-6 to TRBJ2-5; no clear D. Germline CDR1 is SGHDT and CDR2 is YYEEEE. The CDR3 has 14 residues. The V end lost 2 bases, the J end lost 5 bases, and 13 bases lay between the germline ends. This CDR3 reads CASSLDILGETQYF. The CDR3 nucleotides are TGTGCCAGCAGCTTAGACATCCTCGGGGAGACCCAGTACTTC.

The CDR3 bases are TGCGCCAGCAGCCAAGATCCCCCTCGGAGGTCAGGTCAGCCCCAGCATTTT. It yields the protein CASSQDPPRRSGQPQHF. J is TRBJ1-5 and V is TRBV4-1; D remains ambiguous. The CDR3 totals 17 residues. The germline gives CDR1 MGHRA, CDR2 YSYEKL. Trimming removed 0 bases at V and 6 bases at J, with 18 bases between.

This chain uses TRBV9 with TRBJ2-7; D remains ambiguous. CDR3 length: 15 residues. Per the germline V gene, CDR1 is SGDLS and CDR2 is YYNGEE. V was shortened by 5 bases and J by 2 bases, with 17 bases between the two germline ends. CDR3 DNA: TGTGCCAGCAGAGCTAGAAGGTTAGGAACCTACGAGCAGTACTTC. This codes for CASRARRLGTYEQYF.

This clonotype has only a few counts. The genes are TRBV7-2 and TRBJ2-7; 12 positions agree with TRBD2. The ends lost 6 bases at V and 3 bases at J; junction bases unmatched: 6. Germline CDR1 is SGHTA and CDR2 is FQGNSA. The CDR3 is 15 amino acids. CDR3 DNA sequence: TGTGCCAGCAGGAAGACTAGCGGGAGACTCTACGAGCAGTACTTC. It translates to CASRKTSGRLYEQYF.

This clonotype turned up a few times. The CDR3 protein is CASSDLQVFYEQYF. CDR3 sequence (DNA): TGTGCCAGCAGTGATTTACAGGTTTTTTACGAGCAGTACTTC. This rearrangement joins TRBV2 to TRBJ2-7; TRBD1 might be the D (5 bases). This CDR3 spans 14 amino acids. V was cut by 3 bases and J by 4 bases, with 13 bases left in between. The germline gives CDR1 SNHLY, CDR2 FYNNEI.

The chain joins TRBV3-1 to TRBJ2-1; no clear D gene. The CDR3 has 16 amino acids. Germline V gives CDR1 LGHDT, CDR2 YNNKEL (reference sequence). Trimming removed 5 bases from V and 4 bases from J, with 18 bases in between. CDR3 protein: CASSESSAPHYNEQFF. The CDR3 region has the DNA TGTGCCAGCAGCGAAAGTTCGGCGCCTCATTACAATGAGCAGTTCTTC.

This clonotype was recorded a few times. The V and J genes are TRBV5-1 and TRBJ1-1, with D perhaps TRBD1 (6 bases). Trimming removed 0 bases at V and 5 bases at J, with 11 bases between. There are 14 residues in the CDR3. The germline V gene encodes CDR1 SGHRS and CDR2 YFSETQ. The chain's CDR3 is CASSLVGQRTEAFF. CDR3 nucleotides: TGCGCCAGCAGCTTGGTAGGACAGAGGACTGAAGCTTTCTTT.

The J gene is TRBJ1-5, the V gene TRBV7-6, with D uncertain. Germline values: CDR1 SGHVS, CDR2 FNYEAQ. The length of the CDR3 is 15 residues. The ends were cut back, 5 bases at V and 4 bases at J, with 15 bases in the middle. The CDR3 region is CASSLAPIPNQPQHF. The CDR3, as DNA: TGTGCCAGCAGCCTCGCCCCGATCCCTAATCAGCCCCAGCATTTT.

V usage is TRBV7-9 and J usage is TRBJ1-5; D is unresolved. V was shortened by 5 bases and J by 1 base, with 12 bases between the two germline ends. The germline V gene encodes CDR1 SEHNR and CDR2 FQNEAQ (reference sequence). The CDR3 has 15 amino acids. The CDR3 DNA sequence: TGTGCCAGCAGCCCCGTGGGCTCCAGCAATCAGCCCCAGCATTTT. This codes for CASSPVGSSNQPQHF.

In nucleotides, the CDR3 is TGTGCCAGCCGTGGGGGACTCCAAAGGGAGACCCAGTACTTC. Translated, it gives CASRGGLQRETQYF. The rearrangement uses TRBV25-1 and TRBJ2-5; D possibly corresponds to TRBD2 (6 bases). V was cut by 8 bases and J by 5 bases, with 18 bases left in between. CDR1 is MGHDK, CDR2 SYGVNS, per germline. This CDR3 is built from 14 residues.

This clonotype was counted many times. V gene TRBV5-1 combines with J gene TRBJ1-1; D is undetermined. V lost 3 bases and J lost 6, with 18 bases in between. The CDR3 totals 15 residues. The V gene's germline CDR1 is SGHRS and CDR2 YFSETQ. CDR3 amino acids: CASSSGPETWAEAFF. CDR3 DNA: TGCGCCAGCAGCTCCGGGCCGGAAACCTGGGCTGAAGCTTTCTTT.

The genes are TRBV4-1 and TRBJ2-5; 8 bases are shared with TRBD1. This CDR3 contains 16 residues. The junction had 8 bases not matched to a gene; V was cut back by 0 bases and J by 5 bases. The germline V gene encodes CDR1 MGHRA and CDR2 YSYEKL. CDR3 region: CASSQDGQGPEETQYF. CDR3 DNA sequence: TGCGCCAGCAGCCAAGACGGACAGGGACCAGAGGAGACCCAGTACTTC.

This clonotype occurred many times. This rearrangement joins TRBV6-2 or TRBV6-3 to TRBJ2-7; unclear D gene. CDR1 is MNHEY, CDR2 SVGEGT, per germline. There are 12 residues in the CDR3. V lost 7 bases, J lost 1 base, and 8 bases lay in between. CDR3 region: CASTEKSYEQYF. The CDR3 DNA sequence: TGTGCCAGCACTGAAAAGTCCTACGAGCAGTACTTC.

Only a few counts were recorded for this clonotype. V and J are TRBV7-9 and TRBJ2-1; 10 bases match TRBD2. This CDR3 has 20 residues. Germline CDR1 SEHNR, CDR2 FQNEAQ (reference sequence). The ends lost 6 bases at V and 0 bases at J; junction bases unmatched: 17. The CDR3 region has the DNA TGTGCCAGCAGTCATCCGACTAGCGGGTCCACTGCCAGCTCCTACAATGAGCAGTTCTTC. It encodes CASSHPTSGSTASSYNEQFF.

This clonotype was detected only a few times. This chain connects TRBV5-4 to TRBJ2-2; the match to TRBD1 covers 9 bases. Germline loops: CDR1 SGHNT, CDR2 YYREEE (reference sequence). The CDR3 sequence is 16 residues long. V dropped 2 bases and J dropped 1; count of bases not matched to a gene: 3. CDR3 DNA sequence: TGTGCCAGCAGCTTACCGGGACAGGGGAACACCGGGGAGCTGTTTTTT. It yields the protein CASSLPGQGNTGELFF.

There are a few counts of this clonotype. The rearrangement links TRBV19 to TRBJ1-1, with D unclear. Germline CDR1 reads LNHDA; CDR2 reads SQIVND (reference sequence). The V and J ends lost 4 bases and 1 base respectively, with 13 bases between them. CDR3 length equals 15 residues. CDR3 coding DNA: TGTGCCAGTAGTAAGAGACCTGAAAGGAACACTGAAGCTTTCTTT. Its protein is CASSKRPERNTEAFF.

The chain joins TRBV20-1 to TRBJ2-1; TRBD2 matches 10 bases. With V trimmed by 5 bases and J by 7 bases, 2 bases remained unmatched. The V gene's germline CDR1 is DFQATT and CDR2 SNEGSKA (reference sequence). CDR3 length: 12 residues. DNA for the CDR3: TGCAGTGCTGGGGGACTAGCGAATGAGCAGTTCTTC. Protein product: CSAGGLANEQFF.